One sample yielded the 13 T cell receptor beta chains listed below, sequenced in a study of post-analysis software for immune sequencing data. Study outcomes and limitations: When patients were compared with controls, a handful of TRBV segments were more frequent, TRBV5-6, TRBV5-1 and TRBV20-1 among them.

No antigen has been assigned to these receptors. Unique molecular identifiers were carried by the TCR beta cDNA libraries. TCRdb re-called the PCR reads through MiXCR, storing one row per CDR3 protein. The data show about 820,000 distinct CDR3 sequences, around 53% seen once. Sample: blood. All receptors derive from a girl aged 10 to 17 with multiple sclerosis.

The chain is built from TRBV7-2 and TRBJ2-5; the match to TRBD2 covers 10 bases. Per germline, CDR1 SGHTA and CDR2 FQGNSA. The CDR3 extends over 17 amino acids. With 4 bases clipped from V and 4 bases from J, the junction kept 12 bases outside the gene matches. The CDR3, as DNA: TGTGCCAGCAGCTCCACCGGCAGCGGGGGGGCCAGAGAGACCCAGTACTTC. This codes for CASSSTGSGGARETQYF. Full variable domain (remainder filled in from reference TRBV7-2 and TRBJ2-5): GAGVSQSPSNKVTEKGKDVELRCDPISGHTALYWYRQSLGQGLEFLIYFQGNSAPDKSGLPSDRFSAERTGGSVSTLTIQRTQQEDSAVYLCASSSTGSGGARETQYFGPGTRLLVL.

The genes are TRBV6-6 and TRBJ2-3; TRBD1 is a possible D gene (5 bases). The germline V and J ends were trimmed by 5 bases and 4 bases, with 7 bases remaining between them. This CDR3 contains 12 residues. The V gene's germline CDR1 is MNHNY and CDR2 SVGAGI (reference sequence). CDR3 in amino acids: CASSTGADTQYF. Here the CDR3 DNA reads TGTGCCAGCAGTACAGGCGCAGATACGCAGTATTTT.

V and J are TRBV4-1 and TRBJ2-4, with D tentatively TRBD2 (5 bases). The assigned J gene may be wrong: the sequence end matches TRBJ2-7 better. CDR3 length: 16 amino acids. CDR1 and CDR2 from the germline V gene are MGHRA and YSYEKL. CDR3 loop: CASSQELALEGYEQYF. The CDR3 DNA is TGCGCCAGCAGCCAAGAATTAGCACTAGAGGGCTACGAGCAGTACTTC.

The J gene is TRBJ1-5, the V gene TRBV20-1; D is unresolved. Germline-derived CDR1 and CDR2 are DFQATT and SNEGSKA (reference sequence). V lost 6 bases to trimming and J lost 6 bases, with 15 bases between them. There are 13 residues in the CDR3. CDR3 nucleotide sequence: TGCAGTGCGTCGACCTATGAGAGTCAGCCCCAGCATTTT. The encoded protein is CSASTYESQPQHF.

The rearrangement links TRBV12-3 or TRBV12-4 to TRBJ2-6; 10 positions agree with TRBD1. This CDR3 has 15 amino acids. V was pared by 6 bases and J by 2 bases, with 1 base of the junction left unmatched. For the CDR3, the DNA is TGTGCCAGCAGAGGACAGGGGGCTGGGGCCAACGTCCTGACTTTC. Translated: CASRGQGAGANVLTF.

V usage is TRBV5-1 and J usage is TRBJ2-2; maybe TRBD1 (6 bases). Between the trimmed V and J ends, which lost 4 bases and 5 bases, there was a span of 15 bases. The germline V gene encodes CDR1 SGHRS and CDR2 YFSETQ. The CDR3 runs 15 residues. For the CDR3, the DNA is TGCGCCAGCAGCACAGGACAGCAAAGAACCGGGGAGCTGTTTTTT. This gives the protein CASSTGQQRTGELFF.

This chain links TRBV2 with TRBJ2-3; no firm D call. The V gene lost 6 bases and the J gene lost 6 bases, with 13 bases spanning the gap. The CDR3 loop spans 13 amino acids. The germline CDR1 and CDR2 sequences are SNHLY and FYNNEI. This CDR3 is CASRGRDVDTQYF. The CDR3 DNA is TGTGCCAGCAGAGGACGTGATGTCGATACGCAGTATTTT.

This rearrangement joins TRBV7-8 to TRBJ2-3; 11 positions match TRBD1. The CDR3 extends over 17 amino acids. CDR1 and CDR2 (germline): SGHVS, FQNEAQ. V lost 3 bases and J lost 4; bases outside the gene matches: 9. CDR3 amino acids: CASSFEVRTGGSDTQYF. The DNA for the CDR3 is TGTGCCAGCAGCTTCGAAGTACGGACAGGGGGCTCAGATACGCAGTATTTT.

In its sample, this clonotype was seen a few times. V and J are TRBV20-1 and TRBJ2-4, with 8 bases identical to TRBD1. The CDR3 runs 15 residues. The junction had 7 bases not matched to a gene; V was cut back by 3 bases and J by 3 bases. Germline CDR1 reads DFQATT; CDR2 reads SNEGSKA (reference sequence). This CDR3 is CSASGQGGGKNIQYF. The CDR3 DNA follows: TGCAGTGCTAGCGGACAGGGAGGAGGCAAAAACATTCAGTACTTC.

A few counts support this clonotype. The V call is TRBV27, the J call TRBJ2-4; no clear D gene. V dropped 5 bases and J dropped 0 bases, with 11 bases sitting between them. The CDR3 spans 15 residues. Germline CDR1 and CDR2: MNHEY and SMNVEV (reference sequence). CDR3 sequence: CASSTDILAKNIQYF. In nucleotides, the CDR3 is TGTGCCAGCAGTACAGACATTTTAGCCAAAAACATTCAGTACTTC.

This clonotype occurred a few times. The J gene is TRBJ1-2, the V gene TRBV6-2 or TRBV6-3; TRBD1 might be the D (5 bases). The CDR3 is 17 amino acids. V was cut by 5 bases and J by 3 bases, with 22 bases left in between. Germline assignment: CDR1 MNHEY and CDR2 SVGEGT. The CDR3 here is CASSRSSRVFAHYGYTF. For the CDR3, the DNA is TGTGCCAGCAGTCGCTCGTCCAGGGTTTTCGCCCACTATGGCTACACCTTC.

This clonotype was seen a handful of times. The V and J genes are TRBV7-9 and TRBJ2-6; 10 bases align to TRBD1. Germline V gene lookup returns CDR1 SEHNR and CDR2 FQNEAQ (reference sequence). The V gene end was trimmed by 5 bases and the J gene end by 0 bases; junction bases not matched to a gene: 4. This CDR3 has 17 amino acids. The CDR3 DNA sequence: TGTGCCAGCAGCCCTGGGGACAGGGGCTCTGGGGCCAACGTCCTGACTTTC. This translates into CASSPGDRGSGANVLTF. The whole variable domain, filled in from reference TRBV7-9 and TRBJ2-6, reads DTGVSQNPRHKITKRGQNVTFRCDPISEHNRLYWYRQTLGQGPEFLTYFQNEAQLEKSRLLSDRFSAERPKGSFSTLEIQRTEQGDSAMYLCASSPGDRGSGANVLTFGAGSRLTVL.

V and J are TRBV24-1 and TRBJ2-3, with 12 bases matching TRBD1. Trimming took 9 bases from V and 6 from J; bases not matched to a gene: 18. Germline values: CDR1 KGHDR, CDR2 SFDVKD. This CDR3 spans 18 amino acids. The CDR3 bases are TGTGCCACCCGAACGGGACAGGGGGCGCTGACCCGGGGGGATACGCAGTATTTT. Protein sequence: CATRTGQGALTRGDTQYF.